This passage covers 28 T cell receptor beta chains from one sample sequenced in a study of T cell repertoires in cytomegalovirus infection. Each CDR3 protein is one row after TCRdb ran MiXCR on the reads. The sample includes 560,000 or so distinct CDR3 sequences, 15% to 20% of them seen just once. The specimen sequenced was CD8+ T cells from PBMCs. The receptors come from a human donor in good health (CMV status not recorded). Some clones in this sample may be carry-over from other donors' samples.

Many counts were recorded for this clonotype. The rearrangement joins TRBV7-8 to TRBJ1-1; TRBD1 agrees at 8 bases. The CDR3 has 14 residues. The V gene's germline CDR1 is SGHVS and CDR2 FQNEAQ. V dropped 5 bases and J dropped 4; count of bases not matched to a gene: 6. The CDR3 region has the DNA TGTGCCAGCAGCGCAAGACAGGGGAGCACTGAAGCTTTCTTT. Its protein product is CASSARQGSTEAFF. Based on the CDR3 plus reference TRBV7-8 and TRBJ1-1, the full variable domain is GAGVSQSPRYKVAKRGQDVALRCDPISGHVSLFWYQQALGQGPEFLTYFQNEAQLDKSGLPSDRFFAERPEGSVSTLKIQRTQQEDSAVYLCASSARQGSTEAFFGQGTRLTVV.

The chain combines TRBV19 with TRBJ1-2; maybe TRBD1 (5 bases). CDR1 is LNHDA and CDR2 is SQIVND in the germline V gene (reference sequence). The CDR3 loop spans 15 amino acids. V gave up 9 bases and J gave up 4 bases, with 21 bases separating them. CDR3 loop: CASLGAARRRYGYTF. In nucleotides, the CDR3 is TGTGCCAGCCTCGGGGCAGCCCGACGGCGCTATGGCTACACCTTC.

The sample holds many counts of this clonotype. V and J are TRBV4-1 and TRBJ2-1; D is perhaps TRBD1 (7 bases). V was cut by 3 bases and J by 9 bases, with 12 bases left in between. Per germline, CDR1 MGHRA and CDR2 YSYEKL. The CDR3 sequence is 13 residues long. CDR3 amino acids: CASSQEGASEQFF. CDR3 coding DNA: TGCGCCAGCAGCCAGGAGGGGGCTAGTGAGCAGTTCTTC.

This clonotype was detected many times. The genes are TRBV28 and TRBJ1-2, with D unclear. This CDR3 has 17 residues. V lost 6 bases to trimming and J lost 8 bases, with 28 bases between them. The V gene's germline CDR1 is MDHEN and CDR2 SYDVKM. The CDR3 sequence is CASSYPLLETAEGGYTF. For the CDR3, the DNA is TGTGCCAGCAGCTATCCCCTACTAGAGACCGCAGAGGGAGGCTACACCTTC.

This clonotype was seen repeatedly, ten times or more. V and J are TRBV12-3 or TRBV12-4 and TRBJ1-5; D is undetermined. V shed 5 bases and J shed 3 bases, with 11 bases lying between them. CDR3 length equals 14 residues. The CDR3 is CASSQRVFNQPQHF. In DNA form, the CDR3 reads TGTGCCAGCAGTCAAAGGGTTTTCAATCAGCCCCAGCATTTT.

About this clonotype itself: This may come from a read error, since a much larger clone is one base off. V and J are TRBV27 and TRBJ1-1, with TRBD1 identical over 8 bases. This CDR3 has 13 amino acids. Germline V lookup: CDR1 MNHEY, CDR2 SMNVEV (reference sequence). This chain's CDR3 is CTSSRQGITEAFF. CDR3 nucleotides: TGTACCAGCAGTCGACAGGGGATCACTGAAGCTTTCTTT.

This clonotype was seen only a few times. This chain links TRBV20-1 with TRBJ2-7; D unclear. The V and J ends lost 6 bases and 3 bases respectively, with 12 bases between them. The CDR3 runs 12 residues. CDR1 and CDR2 (germline): DFQATT, SNEGSKA (reference sequence). The CDR3 spells CSAPTANYEQYF. In DNA, the CDR3 is TGCAGTGCGCCGACTGCCAACTACGAGCAGTACTTC.

The chain uses TRBV27 and TRBJ2-4; no reliable D call. CDR3 length: 13 amino acids. V lost 2 bases to trimming and J lost 9 bases, with 11 bases between them. Germline lookup yields CDR1 MNHEY and CDR2 SMNVEV (reference sequence). CDR3 coding DNA: TGTGCCAGCAGTTTAGGGTTCCCAAGCATTCAGTACTTC. It specifies CASSLGFPSIQYF.

Ten or more counts support this clonotype. V usage is TRBV7-8 and J usage is TRBJ2-2; 11 positions match TRBD2. J gave up 4 bases and V 3 bases, and 7 bases lay outside the gene matches. The CDR3 covers 17 residues. Per the germline V gene, CDR1 is SGHVS and CDR2 is FQNEAQ. CDR3 bases: TGTGCCAGCAGCTTCGCCGGGACTAGCGGCTTCACCGGGGAGCTGTTTTTT. It specifies CASSFAGTSGFTGELFF.

This clonotype was counted ten times or more. The V gene is TRBV7-6, the J gene TRBJ2-7; D uncertain. With 5 bases removed from V and 5 bases from J, the gap between germline ends came to 16 bases. Looked up from germline, CDR1 is SGHVS and CDR2 is FNYEAQ. This CDR3 is 14 amino acids long. In nucleotides, the CDR3 is TGTGCCAGCAGCCCCGGTCGGCAGAGCCACGAGCAGTACTTC. Amino acid sequence: CASSPGRQSHEQYF.

The chain recombines TRBV5-1 with TRBJ2-5; D may correspond to TRBD1 or TRBD2 (5 bases each). The CDR3 is 11 residues long. The V end lost 7 bases, the J end lost 2 bases, and 6 bases lay between the germline ends. Germline V gene lookup returns CDR1 SGHRS and CDR2 YFSETQ. The CDR3 DNA is TGCGCCAGCGAGGGGCAAGAGACCCAGTACTTC. The encoded protein is CASEGQETQYF.

Many counts were recorded for this clonotype. This chain joins TRBV7-2 and TRBJ2-1, with 11 bases lining up with TRBD2. The CDR3 loop spans 15 amino acids. Germline-derived CDR1 and CDR2 are SGHTA and FQGNSA. V was pared by 1 base and J by 4 bases, with 0 bases of the junction left unmatched. The CDR3 region has the DNA TGTGCCAGCAGCTTAGGGACTAGCGGGTACAATGAGCAGTTCTTC. Its protein is CASSLGTSGYNEQFF.

This clonotype occurred a few times. V is TRBV6-1 and J is TRBJ1-2; 7 bases are a match to TRBD1. Germline CDR1 is MNHNS and CDR2 is SASEGT. The V gene end was trimmed by 5 bases and the J gene end by 6 bases; junction bases not matched to a gene: 12. The CDR3 is 15 residues long. The CDR3 DNA sequence: TGTGCCAGCAGTCAGCCCTCGACAGGGTTTGATGGCTACACCTTC. Translating it yields CASSQPSTGFDGYTF.

This clonotype has a handful of counts. The chain is built from TRBV11-2 and TRBJ1-2; D is uncertain. The germline CDR1 and CDR2 sequences are SGHAT and FQNNGV. Trimming stripped 2 bases from V and 0 bases from J, with 16 bases between. The CDR3 is made up of 17 amino acids. CDR3 nucleotides: TGTGCCAGCAGCTTAAACGTACGGACGGATCCTAACTATGGCTACACCTTC. This translates into CASSLNVRTDPNYGYTF.

A note on this clonotype: A much larger clone differs from this one at a single base, so this may be a read error. J is TRBJ2-7 and V is TRBV28; D remains ambiguous. V was pared by 5 bases and J by 3 bases, with 11 bases between. CDR3 length: 13 residues. The germline V gene has CDR1 MDHEN and CDR2 SYDVKM. CDR3 sequence reads: CASSPLRVYEQYF. CDR3 nucleotides: TGTGCCAGCAGTCCGCTCCGGGTCTACGAGCAGTACTTC.

This clonotype occurred many times. The genes are TRBV7-9 and TRBJ2-1, with 11 bases identical to TRBD1. The ends lost 5 bases at V and 7 bases at J; junction bases unmatched: 7. CDR1 SEHNR and CDR2 FQNEAQ come from the germline V gene (reference sequence). There are 15 residues in the CDR3. CDR3 sequence: CASSGQGALVNEQFF. The CDR3 nucleotides are TGTGCCAGCAGCGGACAGGGGGCGTTAGTAAATGAGCAGTTCTTC.

The chain joins TRBV29-1 to TRBJ2-7, with 10 bases matching TRBD1. CDR1 and CDR2 from the germline V gene are SQVTM and ANQGSEA. V shed 7 bases, J shed 7 bases, and the junction held 10 bases outside the gene matches. The length of the CDR3 is 13 residues. The CDR3 reads CSARWDRGREQYF. The CDR3 coding sequence is TGCAGCGCCCGATGGGACAGGGGTCGTGAGCAGTACTTC.

This clonotype was found many times. J is TRBJ2-7 and V is TRBV5-4, with TRBD2 matching over 12 bases. Germline CDR1 is SGHNT and CDR2 is YYREEE (reference sequence). CDR3 length: 15 residues. J gave up 3 bases and V 4 bases, and 5 bases lay outside the gene matches. CDR3 nucleotide sequence: TGTGCCAGCAGCACCGCTAGCGGGGGGGACTACGAGCAGTACTTC. This encodes CASSTASGGDYEQYF.

The V and J genes are TRBV10-3 and TRBJ2-2, with D perhaps matching TRBD1 (5 bases). The germline gives CDR1 ENHRY, CDR2 SYGVKD. Trimming removed 2 bases from V and 5 bases from J, with 6 bases in between. CDR3 length: 13 amino acids. CDR3 in amino acids: CAISEAGTGELFF. The CDR3, as DNA: TGTGCCATCAGTGAGGCAGGGACCGGGGAGCTGTTTTTT.

This clonotype was observed at least ten times. The chain combines TRBV12-3 or TRBV12-4 with TRBJ1-5; D call uncertain. CDR3 size: 13 residues. The V and J ends lost 6 bases and 5 bases respectively, with 11 bases between them. The chain's CDR3 is CASSLDRYQPQHF. CDR3 nucleotides: TGTGCCAGCAGCTTGGACCGATATCAGCCCCAGCATTTT.

The CDR3 nucleotides are TGCAGCGTTCGGGGCCGGGACAGGGGGCAAGAGACCCAGTACTTC. It codes for CSVRGRDRGQETQYF. The chain combines TRBV29-1 with TRBJ2-5; 11 positions match TRBD1. In germline, CDR1 is SQVTM, CDR2 ANQGSEA. With V trimmed by 5 bases and J by 2 bases, 7 bases remained unmatched. The CDR3 is 15 residues long.

Many counts were recorded for this clonotype. V and J are TRBV7-2 and TRBJ2-7; D is perhaps TRBD1 (6 bases). Germline assignment: CDR1 SGHTA and CDR2 FQGNSA. V was cut by 5 bases and J by 6 bases, with 14 bases left in between. The CDR3 is 13 residues long. DNA for the CDR3: TGTGCCAGCAGCCCAGGCCCAGGGGTCGAGCAGTACTTC. Translation: CASSPGPGVEQYF.

In its sample, this clonotype was seen many times. The chain couples TRBV7-9 to TRBJ2-7; D gene ambiguous. In germline, CDR1 is SEHNR, CDR2 FQNEAQ (reference sequence). V shed 6 bases and J shed 6 bases, with 24 bases lying between them. The CDR3 length is 16 residues. The CDR3 sequence: CASSYPVADPLGEQYF. In DNA form, the CDR3 reads TGTGCCAGCAGTTATCCCGTCGCGGACCCCCTTGGCGAGCAGTACTTC.

In this sample, this clonotype turned up many times. The chain links TRBV15 to TRBJ1-2; D gene uncertain. The CDR3 is 11 residues long. The V end lost 8 bases, the J end lost 1 base, and 5 bases lay between the germline ends. Germline values: CDR1 LNHNV, CDR2 YYDKDF (reference sequence). This CDR3 is CATDLNYGYTF. The CDR3 nucleotides read TGTGCCACCGATCTTAACTATGGCTACACCTTC.

The V call is TRBV9, the J call TRBJ1-2, with TRBD1 as a possible D gene (6 bases). Germline-derived CDR1 and CDR2 are SGDLS and YYNGEE. V shed 8 bases and J shed 6 bases, with 11 bases lying between them. This CDR3 has 11 residues. This CDR3 reads CARGTTDGYTF. CDR3 DNA sequence: TGTGCCAGAGGGACAACGGATGGCTACACCTTC.

This clonotype has more than one count but fewer than ten. V usage is TRBV20-1 and J usage is TRBJ2-3; 8 nucleotides line up with TRBD2. In germline, CDR1 is DFQATT, CDR2 SNEGSKA (reference sequence). The CDR3 spans 24 residues. V shed 1 base, J shed 0 bases, and the junction held 30 bases outside the gene matches. CDR3 protein: CSARAGTSEDRSHYTRTSTDTQYF. The DNA for the CDR3 is TGCAGTGCTAGAGCCGGGACTAGTGAGGATCGGAGCCATTATACTCGTACTAGCACAGATACGCAGTATTTT.

This clonotype was detected ten times or more. V usage is TRBV7-8 and J usage is TRBJ2-3; 10 bases line up with TRBD2. This CDR3 comprises 16 residues. V shed 0 bases, J shed 1 base, and the junction held 1 base outside the gene matches. The germline CDR1 and CDR2 sequences are SGHVS and FQNEAQ. The CDR3 bases are TGTGCCAGCAGCTTAGCTAGCGGGGGGCGCACAGATACGCAGTATTTT. The encoded protein is CASSLASGGRTDTQYF.

J is TRBJ2-7 and V is TRBV28; D assignment may be TRBD1 or TRBD2 (5 bases each). With 3 bases removed from V and 3 bases from J, the gap between germline ends came to 15 bases. Germline V gene lookup returns CDR1 MDHEN and CDR2 SYDVKM. CDR3 length: 15 residues. The CDR3 spells CASSFRGDLDYEQYF. DNA for the CDR3: TGTGCCAGCAGTTTTAGAGGGGATTTGGACTACGAGCAGTACTTC.